Listed below are T cell receptor beta chains from one sample, sequenced in a study of blood T cell repertoires in COVID-19. The repertoire was sequenced with immunoSEQ multiplex PCR; TCRdb's copy has only in-frame clones and lacks some. The profile shows hundreds of thousands of clones, 89% of them singletons. The sequencing input was peripheral blood. The receptor source for this set is a man between 18 and 35 years old with COVID-19, enrolled during active disease. The CDR3 runs from the conserved cysteine through the conserved F or W. D genes are given only for firm matches. Not all rows give a size; the values are once, few, many and, for expanded clones, a class.

d_gene | abundance | j_gene | v_gene | CDR3nt | CDR3aa
. | . | TRBJ1-3 | TRBV6-5 | TGTGCCAGCACTCAAGGACAGCACCCTGGAAACACCATATATTTT | CASTQGQHPGNTIYF
. | . | TRBJ2-7 | TRBV4-1 | TGCGCCAGCAGCCAAGACAGGGGAAACGAGCAGTACTTC | CASSQDRGNEQYF
. | . | TRBJ2-7 | TRBV27 | TGTGCCAGCAGTTTATCGGGTAAGGGGGATACCTACGAGCAGTACTTC | CASSLSGKGDTYEQYF
. | . | TRBJ1-6 | TRBV30 | TGTGCCTCGGCGGCCAGGGCGAACTCACCCCTCCACTTT | CASAARANSPLHF
. | . | TRBJ2-7 | TRBV13 | TGTGCCAGCAGCGGACCTCAGGGAAATCAGTACTTC | CASSGPQGNQYF
TRBD1 | . | TRBJ2-5 | TRBV5-1 | TGCGCCAGCAGCGTCACAGGGGGCTCAGAGACCCAGTACTTC | CASSVTGGSETQYF
TRBD1 | . | TRBJ1-4 | TRBV6-5 | TGTGCCAGCAGTTCAGACAGGGTGTCTGAAAAACTGTTTTTT | CASSSDRVSEKLFF
TRBD1 | . | TRBJ2-7 | TRBV5-1 | TGCGCCAGCAGCTATGGGACAGTTTTTTCCGAGCAGTACTTC | CASSYGTVFSEQYF
. | . | TRBJ2-2 | TRBV6-5 | TGTGCCAGCAGTCGCCTTAGCGGTACCGGGGAGCTGTTTTTT | CASSRLSGTGELFF
TRBD1 | . | TRBJ2-1 | TRBV6-5 | TGTGCCAGCACCGGACAGGGGCTTTTCAATGAGCAGTTCTTC | CASTGQGLFNEQFF
TRBD1 | . | TRBJ2-7 | TRBV5-6 | TGTGCCAGCAGCTGGGACAGGGGGGTAAACGAGCAGTACTTC | CASSWDRGVNEQYF
. | . | TRBJ2-5 | TRBV20-1 | TGCAGTGCTGACTCACGAGAGACCCAGTACTTC | CSADSRETQYF
. | few | TRBJ2-7 | TRBV30 | TGTGCCTGGAACAAGATCCACGCCTACGAGCAGTACTTC | CAWNKIHAYEQYF
TRBD2 | . | TRBJ2-5 | TRBV6-5 | TGTGCCGGTAGAGTAGCGGGAGGGCCTTGGGAGACCCAGTACTTC | CAGRVAGGPWETQYF
TRBD1 | . | TRBJ1-6 | TRBV12-5 | TGTGCTAGTGGCCCGGGACAGGGGAATTCACCCCTCCACTTT | CASGPGQGNSPLHF
. | . | TRBJ1-2 | TRBV6-5 | TGTGCCAGCAGTTCCGCCCCCATTAGCTATGGCTACACCTTC | CASSSAPISYGYTF
. | . | TRBJ2-1 | TRBV6-5 | TGTGCCAGCAGTTACGACGTTAGCAGTGAGCAGTTCTTC | CASSYDVSSEQFF
. | once | TRBJ2-2 | TRBV2 | TGTGCCAGCAGTGAAGTCGGCGGGGAGCTGTTTTTT | CASSEVGGELFF
TRBD1 | few | TRBJ2-1 | TRBV5-6 | TGTGCCAGCAGCGCGGGACAGGGGGCGGGGTACAATGAGCAGTTCTTC | CASSAGQGAGYNEQFF
TRBD2 | . | TRBJ2-7 | TRBV3-1/TRBV3-2 | TGTGCCAGCAGCCCTACGACCGGGACTAGCGGGAGAATGGGTAGGGTATACGAGCAGTACTTC | CASSPTTGTSGRMGRVYEQYF
TRBD1 | . | TRBJ2-2 | TRBV12-5 | TGTGCTAGTGGTTTGCCCCCCGGACAGGACACCGGGGAGCTGTTTTTT | CASGLPPGQDTGELFF
. | . | TRBJ1-4 | TRBV29-1 | TGCAGCGTTGAGGAAACGGGTAATGAAAAACTGTTTTTT | CSVEETGNEKLFF
TRBD2 | . | TRBJ2-1 | TRBV4-1 | TGCGCCAGCAGCCCGCTCCCAACTAGCGGGAACGTCAATGAGCAGTTCTTC | CASSPLPTSGNVNEQFF
. | . | TRBJ1-6 | TRBV2 | TGTGCCAGCAGTCTACTCGACAGTGGCAATTCACCCCTCCACTTT | CASSLLDSGNSPLHF
. | . | TRBJ2-2 | TRBV5-1 | TGCGCCAGCAGCTTGTTCGGGGTATCCGGGGAGCTGTTTTTT | CASSLFGVSGELFF
TRBD1 | . | TRBJ2-2 | TRBV6-1 | TGTGCCAGCAGTGATCTAGGACAGGGGAACACCGGGGAGCTGTTTTTT | CASSDLGQGNTGELFF
TRBD2 | . | TRBJ2-1 | TRBV30 | TGTGCCTGGAGCGAGGCCCGGACTAGCGGGAGGGTAACTGTCTACAATGAGCAGTTCTTC | CAWSEARTSGRVTVYNEQFF
. | . | TRBJ2-1 | TRBV5-4 | TGTGCCAGCAGCTCCGGCTCAGGGTCGGGCGTGCAGTTCTTC | CASSSGSGSGVQFF
. | . | TRBJ2-5 | TRBV7-8 | TGTGCCAGCAGCTTTGTGCAAACAGGGCCTTACCAAGAGACCCAGTACTTC | CASSFVQTGPYQETQYF
. | once | TRBJ2-6 | TRBV3-1/TRBV3-2 | TGTGCCAGCAGCCAAGATCGCGGGGAGTCCTCTGGGGCCAACGTCCTGACTTTC | CASSQDRGESSGANVLTF
. | . | TRBJ2-1 | TRBV7-2 | TGTGCCAGCAGCTCTCCAGGTTTTGAGCAGTTCTTC | CASSSPGFEQFF
. | few | TRBJ1-6 | TRBV5-1 | TGCGCCAGCAGCTTGGCGTGGGAGAATGGATCACCCCTCCACTTT | CASSLAWENGSPLHF
. | . | TRBJ2-5 | TRBV9 | TGTGCCAGCAGCCCCTGGGAGGGGGCAGGGGGCGGGGAGACCCAGTACTTC | CASSPWEGAGGGETQYF
. | . | TRBJ1-6 | TRBV12-5 | TGTGCTAGTGCCCCGGAAGGGGCGGTTGGTTCACCCCTCCACTTT | CASAPEGAVGSPLHF
TRBD2 | . | TRBJ2-7 | TRBV15 | TGTGCCACCAGCAGAGGCCCCCCCCTGGCGGGAGGCACCTACGAGCAGTACTTC | CATSRGPPLAGGTYEQYF
TRBD2 | . | TRBJ2-1 | TRBV7-2 | TGTGCCAGCAGCGTCCCTAGCGGGAGGGCCGCGGATGAGCAGTTCTTC | CASSVPSGRAADEQFF
TRBD1 | . | TRBJ2-7 | TRBV5-5 | TGTGCCAGCAGCTTGGGAGGACAGGTCTCCTACGAGCAGTACTTC | CASSLGGQVSYEQYF
. | . | TRBJ2-7 | TRBV7-9 | TGTGCCAGCAGCTTAGGTCCCTCCCACGAGCAGTACTTC | CASSLGPSHEQYF
TRBD1 | . | TRBJ2-5 | TRBV5-1 | TGCGCCAGCAGTGGACAGGGACGAGAGACCCAGTACTTC | CASSGQGRETQYF
TRBD2 | . | TRBJ2-1 | TRBV5-1 | TGCGCCAGCGGTCGGTCCCCGGGGGGGGGAGATGAGCAGTTCTTC | CASGRSPGGGDEQFF
TRBD2 | . | TRBJ2-1 | TRBV19 | TGTGCCAGTATGGAGCGGGGGGCTTTCAGCAATGAGCAGTTCTTC | CASMERGAFSNEQFF
. | . | TRBJ1-5 | TRBV2 | TGTGCCAGCAGTGAAGCGGCAGGCCCGGATCAGCCCCAGCATTTT | CASSEAAGPDQPQHF
. | . | TRBJ1-1 | TRBV20-1 | TGCAGTGCTAGTAGGGGTCAGAACACTGAAGCTTTCTTT | CSASRGQNTEAFF
. | . | TRBJ2-1 | TRBV13 | TGTGCCAGCAGAACACAGGGTGGTTCCTACAATGAGCAGTTCTTC | CASRTQGGSYNEQFF
. | . | TRBJ1-1 | TRBV25-1 | TGTGCCAGCAGTCTCGGGGAAACTGAAGCTTTCTTT | CASSLGETEAFF
TRBD1 | . | TRBJ1-2 | TRBV6-1 | TGTGCCAGCAGTGAACTTGGACAGGGTTTATTGTCCTATGGCTACACCTTC | CASSELGQGLLSYGYTF